Below are 24 T cell receptor beta chains sequenced from a single sample in a study of T cell repertoires in cytomegalovirus infection. No antigen has been identified for these receptors. TCRdb used MiXCR to reprocess the reads, holding one entry per CDR3 protein. The table has some 800,000 distinct CDR3 sequences, approximately 32% seen once. This material consisted of cultured CD8+ T cells from PBMCs, taken from culture after CMV antigen stimulation. The source of these receptors is a human donor in good health (CMV status not recorded). Some clones in this sample may be carry-over from other donors' samples.

This clonotype has ten or more counts. The rearrangement uses TRBV28 and TRBJ1-1, with 10 nucleotides matching TRBD1. Trimming removed 2 bases from V and 7 bases from J; junction bases left unmatched: 7. This CDR3 has 15 amino acids. Per the germline V gene, CDR1 is MDHEN and CDR2 is SYDVKM. This CDR3 is CASSLLRTGGGEAFF. As DNA, the CDR3 is TGTGCCAGCAGTTTACTTCGGACAGGGGGGGGTGAAGCTTTCTTT.

The genes are TRBV2 and TRBJ2-7; either TRBD1 or TRBD2 may supply D (6 bases each). CDR1 is SNHLY and CDR2 is FYNNEI in the germline V gene. The CDR3 contains 13 residues. Trimming stripped 10 bases from V and 1 base from J, with 14 bases between. As DNA, the CDR3 is TGTGCCATCTACGGAGGGGGGTCCTACGAGCAGTACGTC. It is translated as CAIYGGGSYEQYV.

This clonotype was seen a handful of times. V gene TRBV10-2 combines with J gene TRBJ1-5; D not certain. CDR3 size: 14 residues. V was cut by 7 bases and J by 2 bases, with 12 bases left in between. Germline CDR1 reads WSHSY; CDR2 reads SAAADI. CDR3 residues: CASTRDSGNQPQHF. The CDR3 DNA reads TGCGCCAGCACTCGGGATAGCGGCAATCAGCCCCAGCATTTT.

This clonotype was seen more than once but under ten times. This chain joins TRBV27 and TRBJ1-1; perhaps TRBD1 as D (5 bases). CDR1 and CDR2 (germline): MNHEY, SMNVEV (reference sequence). The CDR3 extends over 15 amino acids. The V gene lost 6 bases and the J gene lost 1 base, with 15 bases spanning the gap. The CDR3 loop is CASSLTRGGNTEAFF. In nucleotides, the CDR3 is TGTGCCAGCAGCCTCACTCGCGGGGGGAACACTGAAGCTTTCTTT.

The table lists this clonotype with many counts. This sequence joins TRBV27 and TRBJ1-1; D is uncertain. Trimming took off 9 bases at V and 5 bases at J, with 16 bases between the two ends. Germline CDR1 and CDR2: MNHEY and SMNVEV (reference sequence). The CDR3 sequence is 13 residues long. CDR3: CASKGGRTTEAFF. The CDR3 nucleotides are TGTGCCAGTAAGGGTGGGAGAACAACTGAAGCTTTCTTT.

This clonotype was counted only a few times. This chain joins TRBV6-6 and TRBJ2-3; D unresolved. The CDR3 is made up of 15 amino acids. Germline V CDR1 and CDR2: MNHNY, SVGAGI (reference sequence). The V gene lost 5 bases and the J gene lost 4 bases, with 16 bases spanning the gap. The CDR3 bases are TGTGCCAGCAGTGACCGGGCGGCCAGCGCAGATACGCAGTATTTT. Amino acids: CASSDRAASADTQYF.

The gene calls are TRBV28 and TRBJ1-6; D uncertain. Deletions cut 5 bases from V and 0 bases from J, with 14 bases between. This CDR3 is built from 17 residues. From germline, CDR1 is MDHEN and CDR2 SYDVKM. The DNA for the CDR3 is TGTGCCAGCAGTCCCTGGGCTTCGAGCTCCTATAATTCACCCCTCCACTTT. Residues: CASSPWASSSYNSPLHF.

This clonotype was recorded once. This chain uses TRBV28 with TRBJ2-5; 10 bases agree with TRBD2. V dropped 2 bases and J dropped 3; count of bases not matched to a gene: 6. CDR3 length: 16 amino acids. The germline gives CDR1 MDHEN, CDR2 SYDVKM. The CDR3 DNA reads TGTGCCAGCAGTTTACTACTAGCGGGGAATAAAGAGACCCAGTACTTC. This sequence encodes CASSLLLAGNKETQYF.

This clonotype was counted a single time. The CDR3 DNA reads as TGCGCCAGCAGCTTTGGGGACGATATTGGGACTGAAGCTTTCTTT. Protein: CASSFGDDIGTEAFF. The chain couples TRBV5-1 to TRBJ1-1; D is possibly TRBD1 (5 bases). The CDR3 sequence is 15 residues long. Per germline, CDR1 SGHRS and CDR2 YFSETQ. V was clipped by 2 bases and J by 5 bases, with 16 bases between them.

The chain is built from TRBV27 and TRBJ2-1, with TRBD2 matching 9 bases. The trim removed 2 bases at V and 8 bases at J, leaving 10 bases unmatched. Germline V gene lookup returns CDR1 MNHEY and CDR2 SMNVEV (reference sequence). The CDR3 runs to 16 residues. The CDR3 sequence is CASSLTRLAGRDEQFF. The CDR3 DNA reads as TGTGCCAGCAGTTTAACTCGTCTAGCGGGGAGGGATGAGCAGTTCTTC.

As to this clonotype: Germline is not matched at one junction end, which may reflect a read error. The chain combines TRBV7-7 with TRBJ2-1; 11 bases align to TRBD1. The CDR3 extends over 15 amino acids. The germline CDR1 and CDR2 sequences are SSHAT and FNYEAQ (reference sequence). CDR3 amino acids: CASSPPDRGRGEQFF. The CDR3 DNA reads TGTGCTAGCAGCCCACCGGACAGGGGGCGCGGTGAGCAGTTCTTC. The full variable domain, with the rest looked up from reference TRBV7-7 and TRBJ2-1, is GAGVSQSPRYKVTKRGQDVTLRCDPISSHATLYWYQQALGQGPEFLTYFNYEAQPDKSGLPSDRFSAERPEGSISTLTIQRTEQRDSAMYRCASSPPDRGRGEQFFGPGTRLTVL.

This chain links TRBV5-6 with TRBJ2-5, with TRBD2 matching over 7 bases. J gave up 5 bases and V 4 bases, and 11 bases lay outside the gene matches. The CDR3 spans 15 residues. In germline, CDR1 is SGHDT, CDR2 YYEEEE. CDR3 nucleotides: TGTGCCAGCAGCGGTGGACTAGTGGGGGAGGAGACCCAGTACTTC. It codes for CASSGGLVGEETQYF.

The chain joins TRBV6-6 to TRBJ2-5, with D possibly being TRBD2 (6 bases). Trimming took off 1 base at V and 5 bases at J, with 17 bases between the two ends. The germline CDR1 and CDR2 sequences are MNHNY and SVGAGI (reference sequence). This CDR3 spans 16 amino acids. CDR3 sequence: CASSYWVGGEVETQYF. In nucleotides, the CDR3 is TGTGCCAGCAGTTACTGGGTGGGAGGCGAGGTGGAGACCCAGTACTTC.

To note about this clonotype: The final CDR3 position lacks the conserved phenylalanine or tryptophan, pointing to a likely read error. The chain uses TRBV7-6 and TRBJ2-1, with unresolved D. Germline assignment: CDR1 SGHVS and CDR2 FNYEAQ. Trimming took 4 bases from V and 0 from J, leaving 10 bases between them. This CDR3 comprises 15 residues. For the CDR3, the DNA is TGTGCCAGCAGCTCCTTATCCGGCTCCTACAATGAGCAGTTCTCC. Residues: CASSSLSGSYNEQFS.

The rearrangement joins TRBV19 to TRBJ1-5; D not certain. CDR1 and CDR2 (germline): LNHDA, SQIVND (reference sequence). The CDR3 runs 14 residues. Trimming took 5 bases from V and 5 from J, leaving 13 bases between them. In nucleotides, the CDR3 is TGTGCCAGTAGTCATCCGGGAGGACATCAGCCCCAGCATTTT. It is translated as CASSHPGGHQPQHF.

With respect to this clonotype: The junction differs from germline at one of its ends, possibly a read error. This chain links TRBV6-1 with TRBJ1-5; D gene unclear. The CDR3 totals 16 residues. Germline V gene data show CDR1 as MNHNS and CDR2 as SASEGT. The CDR3 is CASSEERALSSQPQHF. CDR3 nucleotide sequence: TGTGCCAGCAGTGAAGAGCGGGCCCTTAGCAGTCAGCCCCAGCATTTT.

This clonotype was seen a handful of times. This chain uses TRBV4-1 with TRBJ1-5, with 7 bases identical to TRBD1. V lost 4 bases, J lost 5 bases, and 8 bases stayed unmatched. CDR3 length: 15 amino acids. Looked up from germline, CDR1 is MGHRA and CDR2 is YSYEKL. CDR3: CASSLTPGGDQPQHF. CDR3 sequence (DNA): TGCGCCAGCAGCCTTACCCCAGGGGGTGATCAGCCCCAGCATTTT.

This clonotype has a handful of counts. The J gene is TRBJ2-3, the V gene TRBV7-9; TRBD1 agrees at 10 bases. CDR1 and CDR2 from the germline V gene are SEHNR and FQNEAQ (reference sequence). CDR3 size: 18 residues. V gave up 8 bases and J gave up 0 bases; unmatched junction bases: 14. This chain's CDR3 is CASFGAGQGLVSTDTQYF. The DNA of the CDR3 is TGTGCCAGCTTCGGAGCGGGACAGGGGTTGGTAAGCACAGATACGCAGTATTTT.

This clonotype was seen more than once but under ten times. This sequence joins TRBV6-6 and TRBJ1-5; the D is unclear. Per germline, CDR1 MNHNY and CDR2 SVGAGI (reference sequence). The CDR3 extends over 10 amino acids. Written as DNA, the CDR3 is TGTGCAGAAACTACCCAGCCCCAGCATTTT. Translating gives CAETTQPQHF.

J is TRBJ2-5 and V is TRBV5-1; D gene ambiguous. V was trimmed by 4 bases and J by 5 bases, leaving 18 bases between them. The CDR3 spans 15 residues. The germline CDR1 and CDR2 sequences are SGHRS and YFSETQ. CDR3 in DNA: TGCGCCAGCAGCCGTACCCCCTGGGCGCCGGAGACCCAGTACTTC. Protein product: CASSRTPWAPETQYF.

This clonotype was recorded at least ten times. The V gene is TRBV5-1, the J gene TRBJ2-5; D is unclear. Trimming removed 3 bases from V and 3 bases from J, with 21 bases in between. There are 17 residues in the CDR3. From germline, CDR1 is SGHRS and CDR2 YFSETQ. The CDR3 DNA reads as TGCGCCAGCAGCTCCCCAATAAGCCGCCCAATAGAAGAGACCCAGTACTTC. Residues: CASSSPISRPIEETQYF.

V usage is TRBV7-6 and J usage is TRBJ2-7; D is possibly TRBD1 (7 bases). This CDR3 region has 13 residues. Trimming shortened V by 5 bases and J by 7 bases, and 15 bases separated the two germline ends. Germline assignment: CDR1 SGHVS and CDR2 FNYEAQ. CDR3 residues: CASSALTGTEQYV. CDR3 bases: TGTGCCAGCAGCGCACTGACAGGGACTGAGCAGTACGTC.

V is TRBV6-5 and J is TRBJ1-1, with D possibly being TRBD1 (5 bases). V was shortened by 0 bases and J by 5 bases, with 13 bases between the two germline ends. This CDR3 region has 15 residues. Germline loops: CDR1 MNHEY, CDR2 SVGAGI. The CDR3: CASSYSIQGWTEAFF. The DNA of the CDR3 is TGTGCCAGCAGTTACTCGATCCAGGGATGGACTGAAGCTTTCTTT.

The chain combines TRBV2 with TRBJ1-5; D not certain. The V gene lost 6 bases and the J gene lost 11 bases, with 14 bases spanning the gap. The CDR3 totals 12 residues. Germline CDR1 reads SNHLY; CDR2 reads FYNNEI. This CDR3 is CASSVSPAAQHF. CDR3 nucleotides: TGTGCCAGCAGCGTTTCCCCCGCTGCCCAGCATTTT.